This T cell receptor beta chain was documented in a study of blood T cell repertoires in COVID-19. For the study at large: The samples span acute and convalescent COVID-19 from the United States, Italy and Spain. T cells, B-cell-depleted T cells, or PBMCs supplied cDNA or gDNA.

CDR3 length: 14 residues. In germline, CDR1 is SQVTM, CDR2 ANQGSEA. The V and J ends lost 4 bases and 2 bases, in that order; junction bases with no gene match: 4. Methods used by the authors: Amplification from reference gene primers served as the basis for estimated nucleated cell counts. Clones were sequenced by immunoSEQ multiplex PCR, and TCRdb holds only the in-frame ones, with some missing. V, J and clone size derive from that table, while D and trimming were established from the DNA sequence. The repertoire holds under 200,000 clones, with around 82% as singletons. The chain has TRBV29-1 and TRBJ1-1, with 10 bases matching TRBD1. The sample taken for sequencing was peripheral blood. The TCR originated in a man in his 70s with active or convalescent COVID-19. CDR3 residues: CSVGQGATNTEAFF. CDR3 sequence (DNA): TGCAGCGTTGGACAGGGGGCGACTAACACTGAAGCTTTCTTT.